The 7 T cell receptor beta chains in this list originate from one sample, sequenced in a study of T cells in Graves' hyperthyroidism and ophthalmopathy. Amplification of TCR beta CDR3 regions used RNA as the template. HTBI primers were the set used in a first-round RT-PCR of the TCR CDR3. One entry per CDR3 protein, called by TCRdb with MiXCR from the multiplex PCR reads. This table has 530,000 or so distinct CDR3 sequences, 35% to 55% appearing once. The material sequenced was peripheral blood or thyroid tissue (not recorded which). These receptors originate from a woman under 30 with Graves' hyperthyroidism.

This clonotype has a single count. The chain joins TRBV20-1 to TRBJ1-1; 7 bases are a match to TRBD1. CDR3 length: 13 amino acids. Per the germline V gene, CDR1 is DFQATT and CDR2 is SNEGSKA (reference sequence). The junction had 12 bases not matched to a gene; V was cut back by 3 bases and J by 11 bases. The DNA for the CDR3 is TGCAGTGCTAGTAGACAGGGTGCATTAAGGGCTTTCTTT. Protein product: CSASRQGALRAFF.

This clonotype was detected a few times. The CDR3 carries no conserved terminal phenylalanine or tryptophan, so it likely arises from a read error. No DNA is shown, since the ends of the CDR3 on it are uncertain; the CDR3 is the one TCRdb lists. CDR3 protein: CAISDRDIS. The chain uses TRBV10-3 and TRBJ1-1; the D segment call TRBD1 is taken from the table without a DNA check. The CDR3 comprises 9 residues, both ends counted. CDR1 is ENHRY and CDR2 is SYGVKD in the germline V gene.

Remarks on this clonotype: Likely a read error: the CDR3 ends without its conserved phenylalanine or tryptophan. The DNA is omitted, as the CDR3 cannot be located on it reliably, and the CDR3 follows TCRdb's listing. The chain couples TRBV7-9 to TRBJ2-6; TRBD2 was called by the table and not checked on the DNA. Germline V gene lookup returns CDR1 SEHNR and CDR2 FQNEAQ (reference sequence). The length of the CDR3 is 11 amino acids, counting both ends. The CDR3 spells CASSLGLAENT.

This clonotype appeared many times. This chain uses TRBV6-5 with TRBJ2-7, with no clear D. CDR1 MNHEY and CDR2 SVGAGI come from the germline V gene. This CDR3 region has 14 residues. Trimming took 4 bases from V and 0 from J, leaving 10 bases between them. In nucleotides, the CDR3 is TGTGCCAGCAGTTCACTCGTTGCCTCCTACGAGCAGTACTTC. Its translation is CASSSLVASYEQYF.

In this sample, this clonotype turned up many times. This chain links TRBV2 with TRBJ2-5, with TRBD2 as a possible D gene (5 bases). V was shortened by 3 bases and J by 5 bases, with 10 bases between the two germline ends. The CDR3 is 13 residues long. Germline CDR1 reads SNHLY; CDR2 reads FYNNEI. CDR3 residues: CASSDGVRETQYF. The CDR3 DNA is TGTGCCAGCAGTGACGGGGTCCGGGAGACCCAGTACTTC.

V and J are TRBV15 and TRBJ1-2; 9 bases are a match to TRBD1. V gave up 3 bases and J gave up 2 bases; unmatched junction bases: 4. The CDR3 is 15 amino acids. Germline CDR1 is LNHNV and CDR2 is YYDKDF (reference sequence). The CDR3, as DNA: TGTGCCACCAGCAGCTGGGACAGGGCCAACTATGGCTACACCTTC. Translating it yields CATSSWDRANYGYTF.

This clonotype was seen at least ten times. The genes are TRBV7-3 and TRBJ2-2; D call uncertain. The ends were cut back, 0 bases at V and 3 bases at J, with 17 bases in the middle. This CDR3 comprises 18 residues. The germline V gene encodes CDR1 SGHTA and CDR2 FQGTGA. As DNA, the CDR3 is TGTGCCAGCAGCTTAACCCACGGCAGCCCAGTGTACACCGGGGAGCTGTTTTTT. This translates into CASSLTHGSPVYTGELFF.